This T cell receptor (beta chain) came from a study of cytomegalovirus exposure and HLA in healthy donors. The study, taken as a whole, reports: V- and J-gene trimming in TCR beta was tied to a missense DCLRE1C variant by an analysis performed later.

PCR was performed using 60 Vbeta and 13 Jbeta primers. Authors' analysis steps: There were 70 million to 95 million unique TCR beta chains by a later count, and some 11 million of them were shared. Sequencing used immunoSEQ multiplex PCR; TCRdb keeps in-frame clones, though not all of them. V and J calls and clone size are copied from that table; D and trimming were computed from the DNA. Of about 150,000 clones in the sample, 73% are singletons; the top ten hold about 4.9%. Points on this clone: Its specificity is unknown.

The CDR3 runs 16 residues. Germline V gives CDR1 MGHRA, CDR2 YSYEKL. With 1 base clipped from V and 5 bases from J, the junction kept 8 bases outside the gene matches. The genes are TRBV4-1 and TRBJ2-3, with TRBD2 matching over 8 bases. The clonotype was recovered from a woman aged 18-29 years in good health and CMV-seropositive. The sample was PBMCs. The CDR3 reads CASSQGASGPEDTQYF. The CDR3 DNA is TGCGCCAGCAGCCAAGGGGCTAGCGGGCCCGAAGATACGCAGTATTTT.